Below, 15 T cell receptor beta chains from the same sample are listed, as sequenced in a study of blood T cell repertoires in COVID-19. Method: immunoSEQ multiplex PCR; TCRdb's copy keeps in-frame clones and lacks some. The sample shows roughly 49,000 clones, roughly 80% of them seen only once. Sequenced: peripheral blood. These TCRs come from a human donor in a cohort sampled during active COVID-19.

The chain links TRBV19 to TRBJ2-5, with a tentative D call TRBD1 (5 bases). V shed 3 bases and J shed 4 bases, with 12 bases lying between them. This CDR3 has 14 amino acids. Germline V CDR1 and CDR2: LNHDA, SQIVND (reference sequence). The CDR3 is CASSIGRVGETQYF. CDR3 coding DNA: TGTGCCAGTAGTATCGGCAGGGTAGGAGAGACCCAGTACTTC.

The CDR3 spells CASSIGLGEAFF. The CDR3 nucleotides read TGTGCCAGTAGTATAGGTCTGGGAGAGGCTTTCTTT. The chain recombines TRBV19 with TRBJ1-1; no clear D. V lost 1 base and J lost 11, with 11 bases in between. The CDR3 is 12 residues long. Germline V gene sequence: CDR1 LNHDA, CDR2 SQIVND (reference sequence).

The chain employs TRBV5-1 and TRBJ1-2; TRBD1 aligns across 7 bases. CDR3 length: 14 amino acids. V lost 4 bases, J lost 5 bases, and 8 bases stayed unmatched. CDR1 SGHRS and CDR2 YFSETQ come from the germline V gene. This chain's CDR3 is CASSRSGQEYGYTF. Written as DNA, the CDR3 is TGCGCCAGCAGCCGAAGCGGACAGGAGTATGGCTACACCTTC.

The V and J genes are TRBV7-3 and TRBJ1-1; TRBD1 matches 9 bases. CDR3 length equals 14 residues. Germline values: CDR1 SGHTA, CDR2 FQGTGA. After removal of 4 bases from V and 1 base from J, the junction contained 1 base not matched to a gene. CDR3 amino acids: CASSSGQGNTEAFF. The DNA of the CDR3 is TGTGCCAGCAGCTCGGGACAGGGGAACACTGAAGCTTTCTTT. The full variable domain, rest sourced from reference TRBV7-3 and TRBJ1-1, is GAGVSQTPSNKVTEKGKYVELRCDPISGHTALYWYRQSLGQGPEFLIYFQGTGAADDSGLPNDRFFAVRPEGSVSTLKIQRTERGDSAVYLCASSSGQGNTEAFFGQGTRLTVV.

The CDR3 nucleotides are TGTGCCAGCAGGCCGGGACAGGGGACCCAGCATTTT. This codes for CASRPGQGTQHF. The chain uses TRBV6-6 and TRBJ1-5, with TRBD1 identical over 10 bases. This CDR3 has 12 residues. In germline, CDR1 is MNHNY, CDR2 SVGAGI (reference sequence). V shed 6 bases and J 11 bases; nucleotides not matched to a gene: 4.

The J gene is TRBJ1-2, the V gene TRBV7-2; 7 bases line up with TRBD1. The J segment lost 2 bases and the V segment lost 4 bases, leaving 7 bases of the junction unmatched. CDR1 SGHTA and CDR2 FQGNSA come from the germline V gene. The CDR3 has 15 residues. CDR3 loop: CASSSEQGTNYGYTF. The CDR3 coding sequence is TGTGCCAGCAGCTCAGAACAGGGGACCAACTATGGCTACACCTTC.

The V gene is TRBV10-3, the J gene TRBJ2-7; 9 positions agree with TRBD1. The CDR3 length is 15 residues. Per germline, CDR1 ENHRY and CDR2 SYGVKD. Trimming removed 4 bases from V and 1 base from J; junction bases left unmatched: 5. CDR3 DNA sequence: TGTGCCATCAGTGTCGGACAGGGGACTTCCTACGAGCAGTACTTC. Translating it yields CAISVGQGTSYEQYF.

The rearrangement joins TRBV6-2 or TRBV6-3 to TRBJ1-3; D unresolved. The CDR3 consists of 14 residues. With 4 bases removed from V and 2 bases from J, the gap between germline ends came to 9 bases. Germline V gives CDR1 MNHEY, CDR2 SVGEGT. CDR3: CASSLPGTGNTIYF. The CDR3 nucleotides read TGTGCCAGCAGTTTGCCCGGGACTGGAAACACCATATATTTT.

The gene calls are TRBV7-2 and TRBJ1-2; D possibly corresponds to TRBD1 (6 bases). Trimming cost V 2 bases and J 3 bases, with 13 bases left between them. CDR1 SGHTA and CDR2 FQGNSA come from the germline V gene. This CDR3 has 15 residues. CDR3 in DNA: TGTGCCAGCAGCTTAATGACAGGCCGAGACTATGGCTACACCTTC. It translates to CASSLMTGRDYGYTF.

In this sample, this clone turned up once. This sequence joins TRBV5-1 and TRBJ1-4; 12 bases map to TRBD1. The junction had 3 bases not matched to a gene; V was cut back by 3 bases and J by 6 bases. The germline V gene encodes CDR1 SGHRS and CDR2 YFSETQ. The CDR3 consists of 15 residues. For the CDR3, the DNA is TGCGCCAGCAGCTGGGGACAGGGGGCAGATGAAAAACTGTTTTTT. This codes for CASSWGQGADEKLFF.

This chain joins TRBV7-2 and TRBJ1-5; D perhaps matches TRBD1 (5 bases). The CDR3 covers 15 residues. Germline lookup yields CDR1 SGHTA and CDR2 FQGNSA. With 2 bases removed from V and 5 bases from J, the gap between germline ends came to 13 bases. CDR3 sequence: CASSLWGDGDQPQHF. The CDR3 DNA sequence: TGTGCCAGCAGCTTATGGGGCGATGGGGATCAGCCCCAGCATTTT.

The chain recombines TRBV4-1 with TRBJ1-5; D is unclear. Trimming took off 1 base at V and 3 bases at J, with 7 bases between the two ends. Germline V gene lookup returns CDR1 MGHRA and CDR2 YSYEKL. The CDR3 covers 14 residues. The CDR3 bases are TGCGCCAGCAGCCAAGTGCAGAACAATCAGCCCCAGCATTTT. It is translated as CASSQVQNNQPQHF.

The chain carries TRBV18 and TRBJ1-1, with a possible D match to TRBD1 (6 bases). Germline-derived CDR1 and CDR2 are KGHSH and LQKENI. The germline V and J ends were trimmed by 3 bases and 1 base, with 9 bases remaining between them. CDR3 length equals 14 residues. CDR3 loop: CASSPLQGNTEAFF. DNA for the CDR3: TGTGCCAGCTCACCCCTACAGGGGAACACTGAAGCTTTCTTT.

The chain has TRBV4-3 and TRBJ2-1, with 8 bases fitting TRBD2. V gave up 4 bases and J gave up 7 bases; unmatched junction bases: 9. Germline assignment: CDR1 LGHNA and CDR2 YSLEER. This CDR3 contains 15 residues. CDR3 sequence: CASSLGTGTRNEQFF. For the CDR3, the DNA is TGCGCCAGCAGCCTCGGTACGGGGACTAGAAATGAGCAGTTCTTC.

V usage is TRBV14 and J usage is TRBJ1-1, with TRBD1 matching over 8 bases. CDR3 length: 13 amino acids. Germline CDR1 SGHDN, CDR2 FVKESK. J was trimmed by 7 bases and V by 4 bases; bases with no gene match: 5. The CDR3 DNA follows: TGTGCCAGCAGCCCCCTGACAGGGGATGAAGCTTTCTTT. Protein sequence: CASSPLTGDEAFF.